The 19 T cell receptor beta chains below were found in one sample sequenced in a study of cytomegalovirus exposure and HLA in healthy donors. The PCR made use of 60 Vbeta and 13 Jbeta primers. TCRdb's copy holds only in-frame clones and misses some; the assay was immunoSEQ multiplex PCR. The sample lists 160,000 or so clones; around four fifths were seen once. Source material: PBMCs. The receptors stem from a man between 18 and 29 years old in good health and CMV-seronegative.

This chain joins TRBV27 and TRBJ1-2; 7 nucleotides match TRBD1. Per germline, CDR1 MNHEY and CDR2 SMNVEV (reference sequence). The length of the CDR3 is 15 residues. Unmatched junction bases numbered 7, after V lost 6 bases and J lost 0 bases. The CDR3 DNA reads as TGTGCCAGCAGAGCTCCGGGACAGCCTAACTATGGCTACACCTTC. The encoded protein is CASRAPGQPNYGYTF.

The V and J genes are TRBV21-1 and TRBJ1-3. TRBV21-1 has pseudogene status. This CDR3 contains 16 residues. CDR3 region: CASSKARGARGNTIYF. CDR3 coding DNA: TGTGCCAGCAGCAAAGCTCGGGGGGCGCGAGGAAACACCATATATTTT.

This chain links TRBV5-4 with TRBJ1-2; D is perhaps TRBD1 (6 bases). CDR3 length: 15 residues. Germline V CDR1 and CDR2: SGHNT, YYREEE (reference sequence). The germline V and J ends were trimmed by 3 bases and 4 bases, with 16 bases remaining between them. The CDR3 loop is CASSWGQGTLYGYTF. CDR3 coding DNA: TGTGCCAGCAGCTGGGGGCAGGGGACCCTCTATGGCTACACCTTC.

The chain is built from TRBV27 and TRBJ2-3; 7 bases map to TRBD2. The CDR3 is made up of 21 amino acids. Germline CDR1 reads MNHEY; CDR2 reads SMNVEV (reference sequence). V shed 3 bases and J 2 bases; nucleotides not matched to a gene: 23. CDR3 in amino acids: CASSFRGPGLAAYPLTDTQYF. In DNA, the CDR3 is TGTGCCAGCAGTTTTCGAGGCCCCGGGCTAGCGGCCTACCCACTCACAGATACGCAGTATTTT.

The chain recombines TRBV25-1 with TRBJ2-7; D unclear. CDR3 length equals 11 residues. Deletions cut 3 bases from V and 4 bases from J, with 4 bases between. Germline CDR1 is MGHDK and CDR2 is SYGVNS. The CDR3 spells CASSDSYEQYF. CDR3 nucleotides: TGTGCCAGCAGTGACAGTTACGAGCAGTACTTC.

Worth noting for this clone: The identical CDR3 is also encoded by other nucleotide sequences in the sample. The rearrangement joins TRBV7-9 to TRBJ1-5; 10 nucleotides line up with TRBD1. V shed 5 bases, J shed 6 bases, and the junction held 7 bases outside the gene matches. CDR3 length: 15 amino acids. CDR1 and CDR2 from the germline V gene are SEHNR and FQNEAQ (reference sequence). CDR3 sequence: CASSRGTGDGQPQHF. CDR3 nucleotide sequence: TGTGCCAGCAGCCGCGGGACAGGGGATGGTCAGCCCCAGCATTTT.

V and J are TRBV10-3 and TRBJ2-7, with 9 bases identical to TRBD1. The length of the CDR3 is 16 residues. V shed 1 base, J shed 3 bases, and the junction held 7 bases outside the gene matches. CDR1 ENHRY and CDR2 SYGVKD come from the germline V gene. The CDR3 sequence: CAISEFSRDRVYEQYF. In nucleotides, the CDR3 is TGTGCCATCAGTGAGTTTTCCCGGGACAGGGTCTACGAGCAGTACTTC.

The V call is TRBV5-5, the J call TRBJ1-5; 7 bases match TRBD1. The V segment lost 0 bases and the J segment 5 bases; nucleotides outside the gene matches: 8. Germline V gene lookup returns CDR1 SGHKS and CDR2 YYEKEE (reference sequence). This CDR3 contains 16 residues. The CDR3 loop is CASSLAKGTAHQPQHF. In nucleotides, the CDR3 is TGTGCCAGCAGCTTGGCCAAGGGGACAGCTCATCAGCCCCAGCATTTT.

The genes are TRBV6-5 and TRBJ1-6; D may be TRBD1 (5 bases). This CDR3 region has 14 residues. Trimming took off 0 bases at V and 12 bases at J, with 12 bases between the two ends. Germline CDR1 reads MNHEY; CDR2 reads SVGAGI. The DNA for the CDR3 is TGTGCCAGCAGTTACTCGTCTTGGGGGGGACCCCTCCACTTT. It yields the protein CASSYSSWGGPLHF.

V gene TRBV18 combines with J gene TRBJ2-1, with D possibly matching TRBD2 (5 bases). The germline V gene encodes CDR1 KGHSH and CDR2 LQKENI. The CDR3 runs to 14 residues. Trimming removed 0 bases at V and 4 bases at J, with 7 bases between. CDR3 sequence reads: CASSPPSGYNEQFF. As DNA, the CDR3 is TGTGCCAGCTCACCACCTTCGGGATACAATGAGCAGTTCTTC. The full variable domain, in which reference TRBV18 and TRBJ2-1 provide the parts outside the CDR3, is NAGVMQNPRHLVRRRGQEARLRCSPMKGHSHVYWYRQLPEEGLKFMVYLQKENIIDESGMPKERFSAEFPKEGPSILRIQQVVRGDSAAYFCASSPPSGYNEQFFGPGTRLTVL.

The chain combines TRBV10-3 with TRBJ2-5; TRBD1 matches 7 bases. The CDR3 runs 15 residues. Germline CDR1 ENHRY, CDR2 SYGVKD. Losses at the gene ends were 3 bases for V and 5 bases for J; bases not matched to a gene: 9. Written as DNA, the CDR3 is TGTGCCATCAGTGACGGGAAGGGGGCGCGGGAGACCCAGTACTTC. It translates to CAISDGKGARETQYF.

The gene calls are TRBV11-3 and TRBJ2-1; D is possibly TRBD2 (5 bases). CDR1 and CDR2 from the germline V gene are SGHNT and YENEEA. The CDR3 is made up of 13 amino acids. V was shortened by 1 base and J by 5 bases, with 6 bases between the two germline ends. The DNA of the CDR3 is TGTGCCAGCAGCTTAGGGACTCACAATGAGCAGTTCTTC. Protein sequence: CASSLGTHNEQFF. Based on the CDR3 plus reference TRBV11-3 and TRBJ2-1, the full variable domain is EAGVVQSPRYKIIEKKQPVAFWCNPISGHNTLYWYLQNLGQGPELLIRYENEEAVDDSQLPKDRFSAERLKGVDSTLKIQPAELGDSAVYLCASSLGTHNEQFFGPGTRLTVL.

The gene calls are TRBV4-3 and TRBJ1-1; 7 bases match TRBD1. After removal of 3 bases from V and 3 bases from J, the junction contained 1 base not matched to a gene. The CDR3 is 13 amino acids. Per germline, CDR1 LGHNA and CDR2 YSLEER. DNA of the CDR3: TGCGCCAGCAGCCAGCAGGGGGACACTGAAGCTTTCTTT. Translating it yields CASSQQGDTEAFF.

The V and J genes are TRBV4-1 and TRBJ1-5; a possible D gene is TRBD1 (6 bases). The germline V gene encodes CDR1 MGHRA and CDR2 YSYEKL. Trimming removed 1 base at V and 4 bases at J, with 11 bases between. The CDR3 has 15 amino acids. The CDR3 DNA reads TGCGCCAGCAGCCAAGGTCGGACAGAGAATCAGCCCCAGCATTTT. Protein: CASSQGRTENQPQHF.

The chain links TRBV18 to TRBJ2-7, with a weak D call TRBD2 (6 bases). Deletions cut 3 bases from V and 3 bases from J, with 12 bases between. Germline loops: CDR1 KGHSH, CDR2 LQKENI. The CDR3 runs to 14 residues. The CDR3 DNA follows: TGTGCCAGCTCACCGTCGGGACTGAGCTACGAGCAGTACTTC. Protein: CASSPSGLSYEQYF. Combining the CDR3 with reference TRBV18 and TRBJ2-7 gives the whole variable domain NAGVMQNPRHLVRRRGQEARLRCSPMKGHSHVYWYRQLPEEGLKFMVYLQKENIIDESGMPKERFSAEFPKEGPSILRIQQVVRGDSAAYFCASSPSGLSYEQYFGPGTRLTVT.

The V and J genes are TRBV5-1 and TRBJ1-2; D possibly corresponds to TRBD1 (6 bases). Trimming shortened V by 4 bases and J by 1 base, and 11 bases separated the two germline ends. From germline, CDR1 is SGHRS and CDR2 YFSETQ. The CDR3 is 14 residues long. The CDR3 nucleotides read TGCGCCAGCAGCCCCTCGGGACATAACTATGGCTACACCTTC. Its translation: CASSPSGHNYGYTF.

This chain uses TRBV11-1 with TRBJ2-5; D remains unclear. The J call may be faulty, since TRBJ2-7 better matches the DNA end. Germline CDR1 and CDR2: SGHAT and FQDESV (reference sequence). This CDR3 comprises 14 residues. The CDR3 nucleotides are TGTGCCAGCAGCTTAATGCGCCTCTCCTACGAGCAGTACTTC. This codes for CASSLMRLSYEQYF.

The CDR3 DNA follows: TGTGCTAGTGGAATAACTCCCAGGGTCACCGGGGAGCTGTTTTTT. Translating it yields CASGITPRVTGELFF. The V call is TRBV12-5, the J call TRBJ2-2; maybe TRBD1 (5 bases). The CDR3 is 15 amino acids. Trimming removed 6 bases at V and 4 bases at J, with 15 bases between. Germline assignment: CDR1 LGHNT and CDR2 FRNRAP.

The CDR3 is CASSPSSGSVTEAFF. DNA of the CDR3: TGCGCCAGCAGCCCCTCGTCGGGTTCGGTCACTGAAGCTTTCTTT. The rearrangement uses TRBV5-1 and TRBJ1-1; D is unresolved. In germline, CDR1 is SGHRS, CDR2 YFSETQ. Trimming removed 4 bases from V and 4 bases from J, with 17 bases in between. This CDR3 spans 15 amino acids.